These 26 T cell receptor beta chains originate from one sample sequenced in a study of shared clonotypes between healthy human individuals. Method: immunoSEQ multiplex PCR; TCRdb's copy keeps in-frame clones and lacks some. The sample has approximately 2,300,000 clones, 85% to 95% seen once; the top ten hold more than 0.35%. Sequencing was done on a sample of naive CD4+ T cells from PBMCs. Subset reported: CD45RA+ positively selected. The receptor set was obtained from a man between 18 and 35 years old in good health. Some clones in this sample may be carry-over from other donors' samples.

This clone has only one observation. The CDR3 protein is CASSPQGNGYTF. CDR3 sequence (DNA): TGCGCCAGCAGCCCACAGGGCAATGGCTACACCTTC. V gene TRBV5-1 combines with J gene TRBJ1-2; possible D gene TRBD1, 6 bases. The CDR3 loop spans 12 amino acids. Germline V CDR1 and CDR2: SGHRS, YFSETQ. The V end lost 4 bases, the J end lost 6 bases, and 10 bases lay between the germline ends.

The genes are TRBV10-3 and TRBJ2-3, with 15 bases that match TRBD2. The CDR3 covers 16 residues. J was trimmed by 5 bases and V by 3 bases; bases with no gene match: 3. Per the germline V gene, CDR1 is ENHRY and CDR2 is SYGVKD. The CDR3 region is CAISDPGLAGGDTQYF. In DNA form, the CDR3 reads TGTGCCATCAGTGATCCGGGACTAGCGGGAGGAGATACGCAGTATTTT.

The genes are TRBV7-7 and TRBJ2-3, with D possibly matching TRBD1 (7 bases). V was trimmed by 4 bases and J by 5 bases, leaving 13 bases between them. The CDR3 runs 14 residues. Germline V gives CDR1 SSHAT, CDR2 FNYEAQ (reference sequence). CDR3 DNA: TGTGCCAGCAGCTCGACAGGGCGGGGAGATACGCAGTATTTT. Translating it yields CASSSTGRGDTQYF.

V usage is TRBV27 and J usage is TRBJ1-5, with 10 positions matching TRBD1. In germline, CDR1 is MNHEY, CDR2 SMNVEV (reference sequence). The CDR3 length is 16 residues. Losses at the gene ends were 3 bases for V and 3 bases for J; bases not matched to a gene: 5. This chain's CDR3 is CASSFLGTGDNQPQHF. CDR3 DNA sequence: TGTGCCAGCAGTTTTTTAGGGACAGGGGACAATCAGCCCCAGCATTTT.

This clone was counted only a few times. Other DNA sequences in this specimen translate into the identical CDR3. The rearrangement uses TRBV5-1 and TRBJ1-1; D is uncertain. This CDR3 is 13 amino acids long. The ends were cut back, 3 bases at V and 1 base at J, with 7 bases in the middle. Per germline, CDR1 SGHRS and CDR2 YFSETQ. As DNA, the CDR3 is TGCGCCAGCAGCTCACAGACGAACACTGAAGCTTTCTTT. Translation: CASSSQTNTEAFF.

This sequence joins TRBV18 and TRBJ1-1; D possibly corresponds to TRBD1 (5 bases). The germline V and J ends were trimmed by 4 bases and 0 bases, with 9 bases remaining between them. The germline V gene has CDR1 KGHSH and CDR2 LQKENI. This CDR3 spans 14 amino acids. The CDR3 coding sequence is TGTGCCAGCTCACAGGGGTTAATGAACACTGAAGCTTTCTTT. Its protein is CASSQGLMNTEAFF.

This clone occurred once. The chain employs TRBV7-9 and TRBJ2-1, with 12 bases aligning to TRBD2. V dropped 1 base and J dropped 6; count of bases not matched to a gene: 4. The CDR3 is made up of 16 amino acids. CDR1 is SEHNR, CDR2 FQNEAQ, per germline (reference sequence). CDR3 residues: CASSLGTSGIVNEQFF. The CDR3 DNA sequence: TGTGCCAGCAGCTTAGGGACTAGCGGGATAGTCAATGAGCAGTTCTTC.

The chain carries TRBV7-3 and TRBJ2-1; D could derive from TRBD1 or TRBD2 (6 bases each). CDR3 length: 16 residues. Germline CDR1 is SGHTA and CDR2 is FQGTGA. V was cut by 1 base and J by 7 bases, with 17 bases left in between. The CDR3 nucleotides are TGTGCCAGCAGCTTAAGTGGGGGGCGCAGATTAAATGAGCAGTTCTTC. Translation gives CASSLSGGRRLNEQFF.

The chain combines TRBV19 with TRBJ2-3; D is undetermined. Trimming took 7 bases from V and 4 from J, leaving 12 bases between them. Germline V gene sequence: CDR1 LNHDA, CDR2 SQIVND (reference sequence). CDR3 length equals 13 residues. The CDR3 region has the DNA TGTGCCAGTACTAGATCCTCGGCAGATACGCAGTATTTT. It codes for CASTRSSADTQYF.

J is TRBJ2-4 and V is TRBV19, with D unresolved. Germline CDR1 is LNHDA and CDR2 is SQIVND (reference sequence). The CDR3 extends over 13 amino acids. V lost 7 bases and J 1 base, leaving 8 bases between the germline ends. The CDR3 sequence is CASNSGAKNIQYF. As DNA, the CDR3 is TGTGCCAGTAACTCCGGGGCCAAAAACATTCAGTACTTC.

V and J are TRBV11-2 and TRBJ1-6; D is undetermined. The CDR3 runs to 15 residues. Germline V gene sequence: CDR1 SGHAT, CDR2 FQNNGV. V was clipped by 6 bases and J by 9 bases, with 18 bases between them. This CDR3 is CASRPPGRSLSPLHF. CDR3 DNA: TGTGCCAGCAGACCACCGGGCCGATCACTTTCACCCCTCCACTTT.

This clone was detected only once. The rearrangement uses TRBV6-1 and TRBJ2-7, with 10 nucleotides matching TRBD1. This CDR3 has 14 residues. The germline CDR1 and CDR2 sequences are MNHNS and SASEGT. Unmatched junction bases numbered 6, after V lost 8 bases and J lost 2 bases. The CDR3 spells CASALGQGPYEQYF. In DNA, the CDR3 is TGTGCCAGCGCCTTGGGACAGGGGCCCTACGAGCAGTACTTC.

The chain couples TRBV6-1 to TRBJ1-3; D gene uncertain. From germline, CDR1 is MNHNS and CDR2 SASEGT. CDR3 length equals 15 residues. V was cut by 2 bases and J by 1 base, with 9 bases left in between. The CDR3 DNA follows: TGTGCCAGCAGTGAAAAAGGGTGGTCTGGAAACACCATATATTTT. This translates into CASSEKGWSGNTIYF.

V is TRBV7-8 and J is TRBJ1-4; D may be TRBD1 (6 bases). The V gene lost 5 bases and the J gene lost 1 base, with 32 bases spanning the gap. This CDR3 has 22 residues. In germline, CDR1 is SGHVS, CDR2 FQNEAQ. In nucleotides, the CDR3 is TGTGCCAGCAGCCGTTTTCCGGCACTTGGCCGGGGGATCAGGGGAACTAATGAAAAACTGTTTTTT. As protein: CASSRFPALGRGIRGTNEKLFF.

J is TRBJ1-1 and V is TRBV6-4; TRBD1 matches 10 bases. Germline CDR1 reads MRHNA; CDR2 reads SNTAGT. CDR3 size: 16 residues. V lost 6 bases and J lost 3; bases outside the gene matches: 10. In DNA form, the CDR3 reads TGTGCCAGCAGGAAGACAGGGGGCTTTCTGGACACTGAAGCTTTCTTT. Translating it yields CASRKTGGFLDTEAFF.

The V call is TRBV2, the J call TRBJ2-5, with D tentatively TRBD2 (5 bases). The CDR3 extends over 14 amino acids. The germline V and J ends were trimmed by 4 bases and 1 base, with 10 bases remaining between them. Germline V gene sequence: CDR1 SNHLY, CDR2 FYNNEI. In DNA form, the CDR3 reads TGTGCCAGCAGTGGGGGTAGCGCCCAAGAGACCCAGTACTTC. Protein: CASSGGSAQETQYF.

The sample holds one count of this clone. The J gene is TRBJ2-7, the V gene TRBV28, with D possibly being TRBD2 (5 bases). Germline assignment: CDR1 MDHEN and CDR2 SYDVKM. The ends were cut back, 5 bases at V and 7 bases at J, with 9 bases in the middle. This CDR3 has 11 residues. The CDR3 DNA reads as TGTGCCAGCAGTGCTGGCGGGGAGCAGTACTTC. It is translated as CASSAGGEQYF.

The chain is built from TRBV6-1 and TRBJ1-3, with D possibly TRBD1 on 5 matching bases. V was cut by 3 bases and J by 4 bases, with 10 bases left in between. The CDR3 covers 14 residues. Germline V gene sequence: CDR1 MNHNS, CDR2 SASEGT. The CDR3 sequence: CASSDLTVGNTIYF. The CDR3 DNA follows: TGTGCCAGCAGTGATCTGACAGTGGGAAACACCATATATTTT.

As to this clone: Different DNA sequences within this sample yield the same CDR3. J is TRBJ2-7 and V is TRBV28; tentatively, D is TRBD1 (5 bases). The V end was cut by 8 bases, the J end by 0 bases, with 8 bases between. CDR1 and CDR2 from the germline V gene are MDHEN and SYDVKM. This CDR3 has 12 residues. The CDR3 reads CASGASSYEQYF. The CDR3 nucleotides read TGTGCCAGCGGGGCGAGCTCCTACGAGCAGTACTTC.

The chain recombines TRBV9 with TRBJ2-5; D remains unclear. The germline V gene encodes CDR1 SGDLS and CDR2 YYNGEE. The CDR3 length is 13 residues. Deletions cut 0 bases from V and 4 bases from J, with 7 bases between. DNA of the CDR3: TGTGCCAGCAGCGTAGGGCCCCGAGAGACCCAGTACTTC. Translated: CASSVGPRETQYF. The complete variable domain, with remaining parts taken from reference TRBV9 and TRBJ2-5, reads DSGVTQTPKHLITATGQRVTLRCSPRSGDLSVYWYQQSLDQGLQFLIQYYNGEERAKGNILERFSAQQFPDLHSELNLSSLELGDSALYFCASSVGPRETQYFGPGTRLLVL.

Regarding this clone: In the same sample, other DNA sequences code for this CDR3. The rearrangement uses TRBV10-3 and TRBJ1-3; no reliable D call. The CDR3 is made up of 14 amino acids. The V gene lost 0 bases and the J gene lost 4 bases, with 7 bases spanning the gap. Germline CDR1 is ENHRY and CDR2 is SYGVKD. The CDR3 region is CAISESLTGNTIYF. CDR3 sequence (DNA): TGTGCCATCAGTGAGTCACTCACCGGAAACACCATATATTTT.

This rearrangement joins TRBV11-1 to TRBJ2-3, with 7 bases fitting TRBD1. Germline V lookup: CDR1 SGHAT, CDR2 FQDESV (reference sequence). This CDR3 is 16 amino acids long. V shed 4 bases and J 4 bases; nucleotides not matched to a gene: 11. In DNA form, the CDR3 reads TGTGCCAGCAGCTCATCTCTGACAGGGATCGCAGATACGCAGTATTTT. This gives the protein CASSSSLTGIADTQYF.

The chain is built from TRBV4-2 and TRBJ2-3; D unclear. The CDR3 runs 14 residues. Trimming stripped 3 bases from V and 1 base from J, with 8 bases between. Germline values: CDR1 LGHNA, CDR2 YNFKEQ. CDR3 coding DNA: TGTGCCAGCAGCCATCCTCTCGGCACAGATACGCAGTATTTT. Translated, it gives CASSHPLGTDTQYF.

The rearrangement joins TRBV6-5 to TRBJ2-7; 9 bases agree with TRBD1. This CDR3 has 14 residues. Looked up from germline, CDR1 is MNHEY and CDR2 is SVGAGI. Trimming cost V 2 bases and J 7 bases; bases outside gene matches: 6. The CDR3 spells CASSYLDRGREQYF. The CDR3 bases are TGTGCCAGCAGTTACCTGGACAGGGGCCGTGAGCAGTACTTC.

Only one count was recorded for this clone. The CDR3 DNA reads as TGTGCCAGCAGTGAAGACGGTGCGGGAGTTCCCAGCACAGATACGCAGTATTTT. This sequence encodes CASSEDGAGVPSTDTQYF. The chain has TRBV2 and TRBJ2-3, with TRBD2 matching over 7 bases. V was clipped by 1 base and J by 0 bases; unmatched bases: 10. Germline CDR1 is SNHLY and CDR2 is FYNNEI. The CDR3 runs to 18 residues. The entire variable domain, with the rest obtained from reference TRBV2 and TRBJ2-3, is as follows: EPEVTQTPSHQVTQMGQEVILRCVPISNHLYFYWYRQILGQKVEFLVSFYNNEISEKSEIFDDQFSVERPDGSNFTLKIRSTKLEDSAMYFCASSEDGAGVPSTDTQYFGPGTRLTVL.

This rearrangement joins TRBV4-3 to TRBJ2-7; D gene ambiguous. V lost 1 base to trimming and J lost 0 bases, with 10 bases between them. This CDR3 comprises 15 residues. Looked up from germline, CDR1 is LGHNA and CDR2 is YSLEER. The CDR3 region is CASSQGTYNSYEQYF. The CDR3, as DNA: TGCGCCAGCAGCCAAGGGACCTACAACTCCTACGAGCAGTACTTC.